Shown below are 18 T cell receptor beta chains from a single sample sequenced in a study of T cells in women clearing cervical HPV infection. Clones were sequenced by immunoSEQ multiplex PCR, and TCRdb holds only the in-frame ones, with some missing. The repertoire shows under 50,000 clones; the top ten hold under 6.5%. Sequencing was performed on blood buffy coat. Receptors were obtained from a woman between 18 and 75 years old with a cervical HPV16 infection that either progressed to CIN3+ or cleared (not recorded which).

With regard to this clone: Sequencing ends 3 residues short of the CDR3 end; the germline J gene provides the rest. The chain links TRBV18 to TRBJ2-2; TRBD1 might be the D (6 bases). The ends were cut back, 6 bases at V and 5 bases at J, with 10 bases in the middle. The length of the CDR3 is 13 residues. CDR1 and CDR2 from the germline V gene are KGHSH and LQKENI. The sequenced part of the CDR3 DNA is TGTGCCAGCTCGAGAGGGGGTACCGGGGAG. This sequence encodes CASSRGGTGE. In full, the CDR3 reads CASSRGGTGELFF.

Remarks on this clone: With the read ending 3 residues before the CDR3 end, the germline J gene is used to fill in that end. V gene TRBV11-2 combines with J gene TRBJ2-2; 8 bases fit TRBD1. Trimming at V came to 5 bases and at J to 2 bases, leaving 4 bases not matched to a gene. The CDR3 totals 15 residues. Germline CDR1 SGHAT, CDR2 FQNNGV. CDR3 region: CASSPGGLNTGELFF. The CDR3 bases that were read are TGTGCCAGCAGCCCAGGGGGCCTAAACACCGGGGAG.

Details on this clone: The CDR3 is cut off 3 residues early in the read; its end comes from the germline J gene. The genes are TRBV23-1 and TRBJ1-5, with 9 positions matching TRBD1. TRBV23-1 is treated as an ORF (open reading frame) with a function not yet certain. V gave up 2 bases and J gave up 5 bases; unmatched junction bases: 19. This CDR3 region has 20 residues. This chain's CDR3 is CASSQHSRGTGTCSDQPQHF. The DNA read from the CDR3 is TGCGCCAGCAGTCAACACTCCCGAGGGACAGGGACATGTTCGGATCAGCCC.

In regard to this clone: The read terminates 3 residues before the CDR3 end, so the remaining end is supplied by the germline J gene. The chain carries TRBV2 and TRBJ2-5; 9 nucleotides match TRBD2. CDR3 size: 16 residues. With 0 bases clipped from V and 1 base from J, the junction kept 3 bases outside the gene matches. Germline V gene sequence: CDR1 SNHLY, CDR2 FYNNEI. The CDR3 DNA, read in part, is TGTGCCAGCAGTGAAGCTGGCGGGAGGGCCCAAGAGACC. Translating gives CASSEAGGRAQET. The full-length CDR3 reads as CASSEAGGRAQETQYF.

Concerning this clone: The junction departs from germline at one end; a sequencing error may be responsible. Read data end 3 residues before the CDR3 end; the end is taken from the germline J gene. Other DNA sequences in the sample encode the same CDR3. The chain joins TRBV19 to TRBJ1-3; no reliable D call. The germline V gene has CDR1 LNHDA and CDR2 SQIVND (reference sequence). CDR3 length: 13 residues. Incomplete CDR3 DNA: TGTGCCAGTAGTATCCAGGCTGGAAACACT. Its translation: CASSIQAGNT. The CDR3 in its entirety is CASSIQAGNTIYF. Full variable domain (remainder filled in from reference TRBV19 and TRBJ1-3): DGGITQSPKYLFRKEGQNVTLSCEQNLNHDAMYWYRQDPGQGLRLIYYSQIVNDFQKGDIAEGYSVSREKKESFPLTVTSAQKNPTAFYLCASSIQAGNTIYFGEGSWLTVV.

On this clone: The read falls 3 residues short of the CDR3 end, and the missing part is taken from the germline J gene. The rearrangement links TRBV5-1 to TRBJ2-1, with D unresolved. Germline V gene lookup returns CDR1 SGHRS and CDR2 YFSETQ. The CDR3 is 13 amino acids. Trimming shortened V by 0 bases and J by 3 bases, and 4 bases separated the two germline ends. The part of the CDR3 DNA that was read is TGCGCCAGCAGCTTGGTCCTCTACAATGAG. Translation gives CASSLVLYNE. The whole CDR3 protein is CASSLVLYNEQFF.

With regard to this clone: The missing CDR3 end, 3 residues past where the read stops, is filled in from the germline J gene. V and J are TRBV7-9 and TRBJ1-2; TRBD1 matches 7 bases. The CDR3 covers 14 residues. Germline CDR1 is SEHNR and CDR2 is FQNEAQ (reference sequence). CDR3 bases read: TGTGCCAGCAGAAGGTCTGACAGGGATGGGGAC. Its translation is CASRRSDRDGD. The full CDR3 sequence reads CASRRSDRDGDYTF.

A note on this clone: The CDR3 goes on 3 residues after the read ends, and that part is filled in from the germline J gene. The genes are TRBV20-1 and TRBJ1-5; tentatively, D is TRBD1 (5 bases). This CDR3 region has 17 residues. Trimming stripped 4 bases from V and 5 bases from J, with 24 bases between. In germline, CDR1 is DFQATT, CDR2 SNEGSKA (reference sequence). The CDR3 loop reads CSAIEGLQAVKDQPQHF. The CDR3 bases that were read are TGCAGTGCTATTGAAGGGTTACAGGCGGTAAAGGATCAGCCC.

Turning to this clone: From the germline J gene comes the end of the CDR3, since the read stops 3 residues before it. J is TRBJ2-5 and V is TRBV12-3 or TRBV12-4; 7 bases line up with TRBD2. Germline trimming cut 3 bases from V and 4 bases from J; bases unmatched to any gene: 8. The CDR3 consists of 15 residues. Incomplete CDR3 DNA: TGTGCCAGCAGTTTTTCGGGGGGTAGAGTAGAGACC. Protein product: CASSFSGGRVET. The full CDR3 protein is CASSFSGGRVETQYF.

On this clone: The read halts 3 residues ahead of the CDR3 end, with the missing end drawn from the germline J gene. This sequence joins TRBV20-1 and TRBJ2-7; 14 bases are shared with TRBD2. The CDR3 runs to 15 residues. V trimming: 0 bases; J trimming: 5 bases; junction bases outside the gene matches: 3. The germline V gene has CDR1 DFQATT and CDR2 SNEGSKA (reference sequence). The CDR3 region is CSARDGTSGRNEQYF. The sequenced part of the CDR3 DNA is TGCAGTGCTAGAGATGGGACTAGCGGGAGAAACGAG.

About this clone itself: Read sequence stops 3 residues before the CDR3 end, and the germline J gene provides the missing end. This chain joins TRBV11-2 and TRBJ2-1; TRBD2 is a possible D gene (6 bases). CDR1 is SGHAT, CDR2 FQNNGV, per germline. CDR3 size: 15 residues. Trimming shortened V by 5 bases and J by 0 bases, and 11 bases separated the two germline ends. The CDR3 loop is CASSNRGSSYNEQFF. The sequenced CDR3 bases are TGTGCCAGCAGCAACCGGGGGAGCTCCTACAATGAG.

With respect to this clone: The read terminates 3 residues before the CDR3 end, so the remaining end is supplied by the germline J gene. The V call is TRBV19, the J call TRBJ1-1; D is possibly TRBD1 (5 bases). Trimming removed 3 bases at V and 1 base at J, with 6 bases between. This CDR3 has 13 amino acids. Germline CDR1 is LNHDA and CDR2 is SQIVND (reference sequence). CDR3 DNA, as far as it was read: TGTGCCAGTAGTATGACAGCGAACACTGAA. Translated: CASSMTANTE. The whole CDR3 is CASSMTANTEAFF.

Comment on this clone: The CDR3 end lies 3 residues beyond the end of the read and is filled in from the germline J gene. The chain employs TRBV14 and TRBJ2-3; D possibly corresponds to TRBD2 (6 bases). From germline, CDR1 is SGHDN and CDR2 FVKESK. V lost 0 bases and J lost 7, with 14 bases in between. This CDR3 is built from 15 residues. The DNA read from the CDR3 is TGTGCCAGCAGCCAAGAGGGACTCCCCGCAAATACG. Translated, it gives CASSQEGLPANT. The complete CDR3 protein is CASSQEGLPANTQYF.

Comments on this clone: Read sequence stops 3 residues before the CDR3 end, and the germline J gene provides the missing end. The chain has TRBV2 and TRBJ2-3; TRBD2 is a possible D gene (6 bases). The CDR3 sequence is 13 residues long. Germline V lookup: CDR1 SNHLY, CDR2 FYNNEI. CDR3 DNA, as far as it was read: TGTGCCAGCAGCTTCTTCGGGGGAGAGACG. This sequence encodes CASSFFGGET. The whole CDR3 protein is CASSFFGGETQYF.

Note on this clone: Coverage ceases 3 residues before the CDR3 finishes, and the germline J gene fills in the end. The chain has TRBV7-8 and TRBJ2-4; weak D call: TRBD2 (7 bases). This CDR3 region has 13 residues. CDR1 SGHVS and CDR2 FQNEAQ come from the germline V gene. The CDR3 sequence is CASRGGAEQPQYF. The part of the CDR3 DNA that was read is TGTGCCAGCAGGGGGGGGGCAGAACAGCCT.

As concerns this clone: Sequencing ends 3 residues short of the CDR3 end; the germline J gene provides the rest. The chain employs TRBV6-4 and TRBJ1-2, with D possibly being TRBD1 (6 bases). Germline V gene sequence: CDR1 MRHNA, CDR2 SNTAGT. The CDR3 consists of 14 residues. The CDR3 loop is CASSDTRTAYDYTF. The DNA read from the CDR3 is TGTGCCAGCAGTGATACTCGGACAGCCTACGAC.

The part of the CDR3 DNA that was read is TGTGCCAGCAGCTCTACGGGACAGGGTAGCAACGAG. It yields the protein CASSSTGQGSNE. The whole CDR3 sequence is CASSSTGQGSNEQYF. This chain connects TRBV7-9 to TRBJ2-7; 9 nucleotides align to TRBD1. Read sequence stops 3 residues before the CDR3 end, and the germline J gene provides the missing end. Germline CDR1 is SEHNR and CDR2 is FQNEAQ (reference sequence). The trim removed 4 bases at V and 5 bases at J, leaving 9 bases unmatched. The CDR3 has 15 residues. Based on the CDR3 plus reference TRBV7-9 and TRBJ2-7, the full variable domain is DTGVSQNPRHKITKRGQNVTFRCDPISEHNRLYWYRQTLGQGPEFLTYFQNEAQLEKSRLLSDRFSAERPKGSFSTLEIQRTEQGDSAMYLCASSSTGQGSNEQYFGPGTRLTVT.

Notes on this clone: The read ends 3 residues before the CDR3 terminus; that terminus is restored from the germline J gene. The rearrangement uses TRBV7-2 and TRBJ1-2; D uncertain. The CDR3 has 15 amino acids. The germline gives CDR1 SGHTA, CDR2 FQGNSA. CDR3 residues: CASSSLANARWDYTF. CDR3 bases read: TGTGCCAGCAGCTCACTAGCTAACGCCCGGTGGGAC.